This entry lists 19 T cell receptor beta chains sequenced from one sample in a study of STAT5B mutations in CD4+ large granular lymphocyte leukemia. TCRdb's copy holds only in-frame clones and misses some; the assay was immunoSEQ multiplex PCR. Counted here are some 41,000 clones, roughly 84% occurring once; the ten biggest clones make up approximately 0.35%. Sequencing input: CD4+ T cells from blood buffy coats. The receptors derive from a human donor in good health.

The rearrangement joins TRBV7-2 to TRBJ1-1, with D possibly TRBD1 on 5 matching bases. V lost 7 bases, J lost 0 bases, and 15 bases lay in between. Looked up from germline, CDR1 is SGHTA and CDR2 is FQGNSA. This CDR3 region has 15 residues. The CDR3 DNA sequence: TGTGCCAGCAACCAAGCCGCGACAGTGAACACTGAAGCTTTCTTT. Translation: CASNQAATVNTEAFF.

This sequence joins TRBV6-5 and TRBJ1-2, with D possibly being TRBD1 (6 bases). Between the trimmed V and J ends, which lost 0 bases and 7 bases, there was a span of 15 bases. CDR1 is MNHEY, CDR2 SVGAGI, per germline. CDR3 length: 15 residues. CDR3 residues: CASSYSTLGGSGYTF. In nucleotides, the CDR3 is TGTGCCAGCAGTTACTCGACTTTAGGGGGATCTGGCTACACCTTC.

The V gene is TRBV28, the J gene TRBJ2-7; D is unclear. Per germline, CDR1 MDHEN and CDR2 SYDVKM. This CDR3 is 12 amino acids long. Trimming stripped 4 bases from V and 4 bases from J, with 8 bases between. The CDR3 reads CASSSLQYEQYF. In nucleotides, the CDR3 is TGTGCCAGCAGTTCGCTACAATACGAGCAGTACTTC.

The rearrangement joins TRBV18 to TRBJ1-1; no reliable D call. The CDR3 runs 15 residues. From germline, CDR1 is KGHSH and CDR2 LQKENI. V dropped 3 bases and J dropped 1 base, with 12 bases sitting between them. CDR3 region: CASSPFEERNTEAFF. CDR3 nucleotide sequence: TGTGCCAGCTCACCGTTCGAAGAGCGGAACACTGAAGCTTTCTTT.

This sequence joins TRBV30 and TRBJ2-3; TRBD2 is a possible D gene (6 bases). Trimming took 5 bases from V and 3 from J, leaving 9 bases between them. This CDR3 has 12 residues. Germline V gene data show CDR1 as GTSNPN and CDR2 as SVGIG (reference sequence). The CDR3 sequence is CAWELATDTQYF. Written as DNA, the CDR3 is TGTGCCTGGGAACTAGCTACAGATACGCAGTATTTT.

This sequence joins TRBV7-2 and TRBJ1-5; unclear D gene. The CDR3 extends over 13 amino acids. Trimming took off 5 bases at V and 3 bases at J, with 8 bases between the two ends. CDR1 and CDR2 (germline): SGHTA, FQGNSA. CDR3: CASSLDPNQPQHF. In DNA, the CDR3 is TGTGCCAGCAGCCTCGACCCCAATCAGCCCCAGCATTTT. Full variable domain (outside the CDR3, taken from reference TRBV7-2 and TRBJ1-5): GAGVSQSPSNKVTEKGKDVELRCDPISGHTALYWYRQSLGQGLEFLIYFQGNSAPDKSGLPSDRFSAERTGGSVSTLTIQRTQQEDSAVYLCASSLDPNQPQHFGDGTRLSIL.

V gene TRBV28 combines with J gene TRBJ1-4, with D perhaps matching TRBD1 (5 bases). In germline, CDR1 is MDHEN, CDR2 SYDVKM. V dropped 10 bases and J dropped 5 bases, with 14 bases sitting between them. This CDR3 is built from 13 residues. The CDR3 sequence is CAIQQGANEKLFF. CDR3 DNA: TGTGCCATCCAACAAGGGGCGAATGAAAAACTGTTTTTT.

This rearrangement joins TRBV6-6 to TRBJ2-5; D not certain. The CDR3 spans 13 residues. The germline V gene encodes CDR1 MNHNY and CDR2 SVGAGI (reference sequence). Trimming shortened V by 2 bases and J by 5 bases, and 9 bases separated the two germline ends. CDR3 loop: CASSYRGFETQYF. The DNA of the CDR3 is TGTGCCAGCAGTTACCGAGGTTTCGAGACCCAGTACTTC.

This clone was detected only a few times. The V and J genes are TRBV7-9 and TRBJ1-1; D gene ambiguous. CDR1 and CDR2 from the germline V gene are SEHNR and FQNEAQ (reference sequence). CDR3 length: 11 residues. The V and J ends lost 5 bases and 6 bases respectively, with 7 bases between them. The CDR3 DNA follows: TGTGCCAGCAGCACCTCCTCTGAAGCTTTCTTT. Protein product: CASSTSSEAFF.

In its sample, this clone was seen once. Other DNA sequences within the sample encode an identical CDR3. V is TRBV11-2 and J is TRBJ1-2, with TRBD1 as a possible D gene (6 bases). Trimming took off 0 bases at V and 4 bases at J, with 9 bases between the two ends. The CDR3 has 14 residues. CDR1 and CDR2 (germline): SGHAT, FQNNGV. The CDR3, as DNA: TGTGCCAGCAGCTTAGACAGGGGATCCTATGGCTACACCTTC. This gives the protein CASSLDRGSYGYTF.

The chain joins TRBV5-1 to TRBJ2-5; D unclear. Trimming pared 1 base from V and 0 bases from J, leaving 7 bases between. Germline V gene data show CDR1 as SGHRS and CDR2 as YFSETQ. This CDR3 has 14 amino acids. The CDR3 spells CASSLRQYQETQYF. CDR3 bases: TGCGCCAGCAGCTTGAGGCAGTACCAAGAGACCCAGTACTTC.

CDR3 nucleotides: TGTGCCAGCAGCGAGGGGACAGGGGGCCTCTATGGCTACACCTTC. Its protein product is CASSEGTGGLYGYTF. The chain has TRBV9 and TRBJ1-2; 12 bases are a match to TRBD1. CDR1 is SGDLS and CDR2 is YYNGEE in the germline V gene. This CDR3 contains 15 residues. The junction had 4 bases not matched to a gene; V was cut back by 3 bases and J by 4 bases.

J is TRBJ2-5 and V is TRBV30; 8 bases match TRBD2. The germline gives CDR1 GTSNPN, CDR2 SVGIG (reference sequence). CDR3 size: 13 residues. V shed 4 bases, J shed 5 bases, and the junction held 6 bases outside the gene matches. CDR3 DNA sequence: TGTGCCTGGATCGGGACTAGTTGGGAGACCCAGTACTTC. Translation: CAWIGTSWETQYF.

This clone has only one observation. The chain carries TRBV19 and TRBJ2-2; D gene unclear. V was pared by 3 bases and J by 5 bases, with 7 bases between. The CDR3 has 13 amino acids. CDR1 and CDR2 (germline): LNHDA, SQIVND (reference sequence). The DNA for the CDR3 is TGTGCCAGTAGTATTCAGAGAACCGGGGAGCTGTTTTTT. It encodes CASSIQRTGELFF.

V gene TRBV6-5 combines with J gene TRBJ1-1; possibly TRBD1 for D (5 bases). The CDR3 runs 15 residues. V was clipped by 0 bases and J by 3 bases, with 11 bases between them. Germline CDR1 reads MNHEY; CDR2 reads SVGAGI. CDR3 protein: CASSYSIRGDTEAFF. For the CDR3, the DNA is TGTGCCAGCAGTTACTCGATCCGGGGCGACACTGAAGCTTTCTTT.

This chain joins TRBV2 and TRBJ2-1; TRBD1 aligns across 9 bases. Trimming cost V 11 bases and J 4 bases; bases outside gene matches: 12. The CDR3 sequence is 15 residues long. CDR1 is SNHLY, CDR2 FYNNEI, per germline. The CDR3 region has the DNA TGTGCCCTGGGACAGGGTGGTTTTGGGTACAATGAGCAGTTCTTC. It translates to CALGQGGFGYNEQFF.

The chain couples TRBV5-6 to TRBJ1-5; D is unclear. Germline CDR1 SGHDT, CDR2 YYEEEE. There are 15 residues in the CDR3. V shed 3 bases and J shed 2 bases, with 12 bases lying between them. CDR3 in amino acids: CASSYQSGGNQPQHF. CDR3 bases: TGTGCCAGCAGCTACCAATCTGGGGGCAATCAGCCCCAGCATTTT.

In DNA, the CDR3 is TGTGCCAGCAGTCTCACCTCGACAGGGCTCTACGAGCAGTACTTC. Protein: CASSLTSTGLYEQYF. The chain employs TRBV27 and TRBJ2-7, with 7 nucleotides matching TRBD1. Germline lookup yields CDR1 MNHEY and CDR2 SMNVEV (reference sequence). The CDR3 consists of 15 residues. The ends lost 5 bases at V and 3 bases at J; junction bases unmatched: 10.

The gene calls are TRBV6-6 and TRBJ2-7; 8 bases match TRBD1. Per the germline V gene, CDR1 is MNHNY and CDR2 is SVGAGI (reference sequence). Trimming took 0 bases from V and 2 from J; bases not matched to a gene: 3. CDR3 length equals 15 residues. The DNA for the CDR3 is TGTGCCAGCAGTTACTCCGGGACAGGCCCCTACGAGCAGTACTTC. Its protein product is CASSYSGTGPYEQYF.